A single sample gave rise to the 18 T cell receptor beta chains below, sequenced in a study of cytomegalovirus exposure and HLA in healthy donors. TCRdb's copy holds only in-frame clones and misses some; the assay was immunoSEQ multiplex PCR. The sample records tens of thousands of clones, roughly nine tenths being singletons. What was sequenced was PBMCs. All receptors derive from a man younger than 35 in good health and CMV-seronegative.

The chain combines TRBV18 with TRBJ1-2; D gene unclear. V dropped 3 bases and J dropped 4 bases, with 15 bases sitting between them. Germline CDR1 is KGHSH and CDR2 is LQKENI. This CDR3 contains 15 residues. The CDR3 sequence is CASSPPGGISYGYTF. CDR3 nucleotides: TGTGCCAGCTCACCCCCGGGAGGGATTAGCTATGGCTACACCTTC.

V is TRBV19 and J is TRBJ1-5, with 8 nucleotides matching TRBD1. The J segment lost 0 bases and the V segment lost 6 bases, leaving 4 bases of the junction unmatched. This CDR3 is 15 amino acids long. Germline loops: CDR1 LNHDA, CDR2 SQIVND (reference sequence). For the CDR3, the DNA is TGTGCCAGTAGGGGACAGGTTTATAGCAATCAGCCCCAGCATTTT. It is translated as CASRGQVYSNQPQHF.

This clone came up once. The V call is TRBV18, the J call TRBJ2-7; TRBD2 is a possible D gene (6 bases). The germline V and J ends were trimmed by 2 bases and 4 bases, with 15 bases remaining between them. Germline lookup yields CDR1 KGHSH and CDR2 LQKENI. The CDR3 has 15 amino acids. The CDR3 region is CASSPFRDSLYEQYF. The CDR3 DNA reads TGTGCCAGCTCACCATTCCGGGACTCCCTTTACGAGCAGTACTTC.

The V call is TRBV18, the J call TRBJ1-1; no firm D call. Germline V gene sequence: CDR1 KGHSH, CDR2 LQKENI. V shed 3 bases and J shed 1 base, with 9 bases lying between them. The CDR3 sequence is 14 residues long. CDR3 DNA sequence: TGTGCCAGCTCACCTACTAGGAAGAACACTGAAGCTTTCTTT. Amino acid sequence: CASSPTRKNTEAFF.

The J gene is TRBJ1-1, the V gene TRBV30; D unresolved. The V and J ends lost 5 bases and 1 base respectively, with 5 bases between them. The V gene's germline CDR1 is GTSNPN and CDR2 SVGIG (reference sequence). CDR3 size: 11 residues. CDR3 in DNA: TGTGCCTGGCTCAGGAACACTGAAGCTTTCTTT. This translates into CAWLRNTEAFF.

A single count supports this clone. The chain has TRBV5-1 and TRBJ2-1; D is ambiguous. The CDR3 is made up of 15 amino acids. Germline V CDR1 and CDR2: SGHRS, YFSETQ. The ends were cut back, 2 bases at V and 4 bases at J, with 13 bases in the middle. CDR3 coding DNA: TGCGCCAGCAGCTTCGACGGAATAGCATACAATGAGCAGTTCTTC. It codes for CASSFDGIAYNEQFF.

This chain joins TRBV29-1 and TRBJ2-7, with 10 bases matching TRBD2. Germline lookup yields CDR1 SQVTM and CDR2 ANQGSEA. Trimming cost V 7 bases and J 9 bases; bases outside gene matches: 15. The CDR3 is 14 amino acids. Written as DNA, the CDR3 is TGCAGCGCAGCGCCTAGTAGCGGGAGGACGATGCAGTACTTC. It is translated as CSAAPSSGRTMQYF.

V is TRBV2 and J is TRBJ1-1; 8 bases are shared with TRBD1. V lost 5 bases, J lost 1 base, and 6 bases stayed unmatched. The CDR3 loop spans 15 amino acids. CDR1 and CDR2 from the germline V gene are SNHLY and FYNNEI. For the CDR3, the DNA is TGTGCCAGCAGTTCTACAGGGGGAAGGAACACTGAAGCTTTCTTT. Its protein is CASSSTGGRNTEAFF.

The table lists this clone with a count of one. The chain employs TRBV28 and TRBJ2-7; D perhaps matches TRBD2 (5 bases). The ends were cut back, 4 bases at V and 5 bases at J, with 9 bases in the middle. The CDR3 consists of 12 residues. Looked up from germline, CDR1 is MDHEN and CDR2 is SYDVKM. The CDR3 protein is CASSSPGNEQYF. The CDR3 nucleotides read TGTGCCAGCAGTTCACCGGGAAACGAGCAGTACTTC.

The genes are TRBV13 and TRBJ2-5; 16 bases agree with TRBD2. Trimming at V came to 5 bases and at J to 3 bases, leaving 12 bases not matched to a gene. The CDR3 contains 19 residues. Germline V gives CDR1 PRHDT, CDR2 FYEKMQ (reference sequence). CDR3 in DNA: TGTGCCAGCAGCACAACCGGGACTAGCGGGGGGGGCCTCAAAGAGACCCAGTACTTC. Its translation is CASSTTGTSGGGLKETQYF.

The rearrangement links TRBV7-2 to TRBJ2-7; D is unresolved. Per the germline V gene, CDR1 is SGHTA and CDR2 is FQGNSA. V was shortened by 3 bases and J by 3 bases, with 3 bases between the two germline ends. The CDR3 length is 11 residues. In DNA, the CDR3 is TGTGCCAGCAGCTTCCGCTACGAGCAGTACTTC. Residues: CASSFRYEQYF. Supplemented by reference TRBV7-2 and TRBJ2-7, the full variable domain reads GAGVSQSPSNKVTEKGKDVELRCDPISGHTALYWYRQSLGQGLEFLIYFQGNSAPDKSGLPSDRFSAERTGGSVSTLTIQRTQQEDSAVYLCASSFRYEQYFGPGTRLTVT.

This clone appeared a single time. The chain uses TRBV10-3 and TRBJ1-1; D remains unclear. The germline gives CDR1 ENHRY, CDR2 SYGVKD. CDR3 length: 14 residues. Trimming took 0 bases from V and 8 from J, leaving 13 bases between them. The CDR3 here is CAISESLASGEAFF. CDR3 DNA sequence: TGTGCCATCAGTGAGTCGTTAGCGTCGGGAGAAGCTTTCTTT.

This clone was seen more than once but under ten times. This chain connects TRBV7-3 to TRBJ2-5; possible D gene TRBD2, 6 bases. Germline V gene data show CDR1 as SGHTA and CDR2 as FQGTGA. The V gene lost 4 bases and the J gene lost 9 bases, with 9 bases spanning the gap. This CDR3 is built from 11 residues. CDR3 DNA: TGTGCCAGCAGCTGGCCGGGGGCCCAGTACTTC. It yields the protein CASSWPGAQYF.

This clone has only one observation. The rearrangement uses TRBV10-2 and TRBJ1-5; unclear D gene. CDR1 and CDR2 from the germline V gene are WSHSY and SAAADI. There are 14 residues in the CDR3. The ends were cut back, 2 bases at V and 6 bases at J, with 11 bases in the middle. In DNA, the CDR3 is TGCGCCAGCAGTGAGGTCGAGGTCATTCAGCCCCAGCATTTT. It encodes CASSEVEVIQPQHF.

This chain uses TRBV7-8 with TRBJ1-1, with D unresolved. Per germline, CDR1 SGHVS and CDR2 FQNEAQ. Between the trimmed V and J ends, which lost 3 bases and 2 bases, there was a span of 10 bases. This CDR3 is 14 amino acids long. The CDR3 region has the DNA TGTGCCAGCAGCTTGGCGGGGTTTAACACTGAAGCTTTCTTT. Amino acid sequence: CASSLAGFNTEAFF. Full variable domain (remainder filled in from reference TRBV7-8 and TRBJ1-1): GAGVSQSPRYKVAKRGQDVALRCDPISGHVSLFWYQQALGQGPEFLTYFQNEAQLDKSGLPSDRFFAERPEGSVSTLKIQRTQQEDSAVYLCASSLAGFNTEAFFGQGTRLTVV.

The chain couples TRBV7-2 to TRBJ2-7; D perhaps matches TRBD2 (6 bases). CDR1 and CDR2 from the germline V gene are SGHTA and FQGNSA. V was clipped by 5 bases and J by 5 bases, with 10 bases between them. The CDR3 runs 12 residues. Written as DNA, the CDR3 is TGTGCCAGCAGCCCGGGACTCCACGAGCAGTACTTC. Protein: CASSPGLHEQYF.

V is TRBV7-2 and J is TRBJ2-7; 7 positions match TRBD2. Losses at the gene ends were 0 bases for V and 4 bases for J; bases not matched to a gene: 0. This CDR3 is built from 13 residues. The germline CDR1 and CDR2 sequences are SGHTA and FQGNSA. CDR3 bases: TGTGCCAGCAGCTTAGCGGGGGGGTACGAGCAGTACTTC. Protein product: CASSLAGGYEQYF.

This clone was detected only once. CDR3 amino acids: CASSYSGLAGGDIQYF. The CDR3 DNA follows: TGTGCCAGCAGTTACTCAGGACTAGCGGGGGGAGACATTCAGTACTTC. This sequence joins TRBV6-5 and TRBJ2-4, with 14 bases fitting TRBD2. V trimming: 0 bases; J trimming: 8 bases; junction bases outside the gene matches: 3. The CDR3 extends over 16 amino acids. Per the germline V gene, CDR1 is MNHEY and CDR2 is SVGAGI.